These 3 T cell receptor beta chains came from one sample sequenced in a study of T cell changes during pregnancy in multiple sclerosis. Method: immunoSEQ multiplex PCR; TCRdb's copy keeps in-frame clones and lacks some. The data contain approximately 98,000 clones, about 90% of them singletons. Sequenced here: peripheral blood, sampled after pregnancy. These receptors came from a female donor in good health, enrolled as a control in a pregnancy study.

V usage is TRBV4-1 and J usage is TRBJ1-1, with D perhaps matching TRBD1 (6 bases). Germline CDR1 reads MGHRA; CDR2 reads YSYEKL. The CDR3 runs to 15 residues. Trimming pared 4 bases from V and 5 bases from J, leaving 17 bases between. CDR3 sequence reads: CASSRNRESGTEAFF. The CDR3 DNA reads TGCGCCAGCAGCCGAAACAGGGAGAGCGGTACTGAAGCTTTCTTT.

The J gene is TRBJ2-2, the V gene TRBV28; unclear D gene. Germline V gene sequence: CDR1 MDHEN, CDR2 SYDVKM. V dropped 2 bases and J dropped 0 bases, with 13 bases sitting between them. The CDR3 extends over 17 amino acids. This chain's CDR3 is CASSLIQTTPNTGELFF. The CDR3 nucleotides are TGTGCCAGCAGTTTAATACAGACAACCCCGAACACCGGGGAGCTGTTTTTT.

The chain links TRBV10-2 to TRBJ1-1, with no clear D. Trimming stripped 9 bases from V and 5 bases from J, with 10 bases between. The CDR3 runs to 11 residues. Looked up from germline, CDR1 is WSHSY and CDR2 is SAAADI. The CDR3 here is CASLTGTEAFF. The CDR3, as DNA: TGCGCCAGTCTCACGGGAACTGAAGCTTTCTTT.